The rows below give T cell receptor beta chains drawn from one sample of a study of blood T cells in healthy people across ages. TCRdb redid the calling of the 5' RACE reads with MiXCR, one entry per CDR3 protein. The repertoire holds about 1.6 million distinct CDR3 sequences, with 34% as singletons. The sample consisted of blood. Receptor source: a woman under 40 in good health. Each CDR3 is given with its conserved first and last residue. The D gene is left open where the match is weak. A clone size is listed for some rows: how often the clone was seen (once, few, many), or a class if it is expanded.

CDR3aa: CASSRSGREGYTF
CDR3nt: TGTGCCAGCAGCAGATCCGGACGGGAAGGCTACACCTTC
d_gene: -
v_gene: TRBV7-8
j_gene: TRBJ1-2
abundance: -

CDR3aa: CASSSPGVGGYTF
CDR3nt: TGCGCCAGCAGCTCCCCGGGGGTGGGTGGCTACACCTTC
d_gene: -
v_gene: TRBV5-1
j_gene: TRBJ1-2
abundance: few

CDR3aa: CVHALAGGTDTQYF
CDR3nt: TGTGTTCACGCTCTAGCGGGGGGCACAGATACGCAGTATTTT
d_gene: TRBD2
v_gene: TRBV6-1
j_gene: TRBJ2-3
abundance: few

CDR3aa: CASSFIGELREQYF
CDR3nt: TGTGCCAGCAGTTTTATCGGTGAGCTTCGGGAGCAGTACTTC
d_gene: -
v_gene: TRBV27
j_gene: TRBJ2-7
abundance: -

CDR3aa: CASSLGTSHTGELFF
CDR3nt: TGTGCCAGCAGCTTAGGTACTAGCCACACCGGGGAGCTGTTTTTT
d_gene: -
v_gene: TRBV7-9
j_gene: TRBJ2-2
abundance: -

CDR3aa: CASSDRDRQAYEQYF
CDR3nt: TGTGCCAGCAGTGACCGGGACCGACAAGCCTACGAGCAGTACTTC
d_gene: -
v_gene: TRBV12-3/TRBV12-4
j_gene: TRBJ2-7
abundance: few

CDR3aa: CASSFRGHSYEQYF
CDR3nt: TGTGCCAGCAGCTTCCGGGGGCACTCCTACGAGCAGTACTTC
d_gene: -
v_gene: TRBV5-6
j_gene: TRBJ2-7
abundance: -

CDR3aa: CASSPGTGAREQYF
CDR3nt: TGTGCCAGCTCACCGGGGACAGGGGCACGGGAGCAGTACTTC
d_gene: TRBD1
v_gene: TRBV18
j_gene: TRBJ2-4
abundance: -

CDR3aa: CSARQGASVNYGYTF
CDR3nt: TGCAGTGCTAGACAGGGGGCGAGTGTCAACTATGGCTACACCTTC
d_gene: TRBD1
v_gene: TRBV20-1
j_gene: TRBJ1-2
abundance: -

CDR3aa: CSARLAGPSYNEQFF
CDR3nt: TGCAGTGCTAGACTAGCGGGGCCATCCTACAATGAGCAGTTCTTC
d_gene: TRBD2
v_gene: TRBV20-1
j_gene: TRBJ2-1
abundance: few

CDR3aa: CASSRGVNGLNEQFF
CDR3nt: TGTGCCAGCAGCCGGGGGGTCAACGGACTCAATGAGCAGTTCTTC
d_gene: TRBD2
v_gene: TRBV28
j_gene: TRBJ2-1
abundance: once

CDR3aa: CASSRVGASGSGETQYF
CDR3nt: TGCGCCAGCAGCCGAGTCGGGGCTAGCGGGAGCGGCGAGACCCAGTACTTC
d_gene: TRBD2
v_gene: TRBV4-1
j_gene: TRBJ2-5
abundance: many

CDR3aa: CASSEGGRTSQTQYF
CDR3nt: TGTGCCAGCAGTGAAGGGGGGAGGACATCCCAGACCCAGTACTTC
d_gene: -
v_gene: TRBV2
j_gene: TRBJ2-5
abundance: -

CDR3aa: CASSLPGTSGGVPNNEQFF
CDR3nt: TGTGCCAGCAGCTTACCGGGGACTAGCGGGGGGGTCCCAAACAATGAGCAGTTCTTC
d_gene: TRBD2
v_gene: TRBV7-2
j_gene: TRBJ2-1
abundance: -

CDR3aa: CASSDTGTSNEQFF
CDR3nt: TGTGCCAGCAGTGACACAGGGACTAGCAATGAGCAGTTCTTC
d_gene: TRBD2
v_gene: TRBV28
j_gene: TRBJ2-1
abundance: -

CDR3aa: CASSLTAPEAFF
CDR3nt: TGTGCCAGCAGCTTAACTGCGCCCGAAGCTTTCTTT
d_gene: -
v_gene: TRBV11-2
j_gene: TRBJ1-1
abundance: once

CDR3aa: CASSIGTGSSYEQYF
CDR3nt: TGTGCCAGCAGTATAGGGACAGGGAGCTCCTACGAGCAGTACTTC
d_gene: TRBD1
v_gene: TRBV19
j_gene: TRBJ2-7
abundance: -

CDR3aa: CASSEESGLAGDESGTQYF
CDR3nt: TGTGCCAGCAGCGAAGAGAGCGGACTAGCGGGAGACGAGTCCGGTACGCAGTATTTT
d_gene: -
v_gene: TRBV21-1
j_gene: TRBJ2-3
abundance: -

CDR3aa: CSAPGTSGRSLGNTQYF
CDR3nt: TGCAGTGCTCCAGGGACTAGCGGGAGGAGCCTGGGTAATACGCAGTATTTT
d_gene: TRBD2
v_gene: TRBV20-1
j_gene: TRBJ2-3
abundance: -

CDR3aa: CASSAQGTGYGYTF
CDR3nt: TGTGCCAGCAGCGCACAGGGAACCGGCTATGGCTACACCTTC
d_gene: -
v_gene: TRBV3-1
j_gene: TRBJ1-2
abundance: -

CDR3aa: CSARDRIEKLFF
CDR3nt: TGCAGTGCTAGAGACCGTATTGAAAAACTGTTTTTT
d_gene: -
v_gene: TRBV20-1
j_gene: TRBJ1-4
abundance: -

CDR3aa: CASSQARRADEQFF
CDR3nt: TGCGCCAGCAGCCAAGCTCGAAGGGCGGATGAGCAGTTCTTC
d_gene: -
v_gene: TRBV4-1
j_gene: TRBJ2-1
abundance: few

CDR3aa: CASSSGLCYGYTF
CDR3nt: TGTGCCAGCAGCAGCGGACTCTGCTATGGCTACACCTTC
d_gene: -
v_gene: TRBV11-2
j_gene: TRBJ1-2
abundance: -

CDR3aa: CASSQAVPASRPYEQYF
CDR3nt: TGTGCCAGCAGCCAAGCGGTACCCGCCTCGAGACCCTACGAGCAGTACTTC
d_gene: -
v_gene: TRBV3-1
j_gene: TRBJ2-7
abundance: few

CDR3aa: CSARPPGRQGQPQHF
CDR3nt: TGCAGTGCTAGACCCCCCGGAAGGCAGGGTCAGCCCCAGCATTTT
d_gene: -
v_gene: TRBV20-1
j_gene: TRBJ1-5
abundance: -

CDR3aa: CASSQEKAFTDTQYF
CDR3nt: TGTGCCAGCAGCCAAGAAAAGGCTTTTACAGATACGCAGTATTTT
d_gene: -
v_gene: TRBV4-2
j_gene: TRBJ2-3
abundance: -

CDR3aa: CASRGPTGNYGYTF
CDR3nt: TGCGCCAGCAGAGGCCCCACAGGGAACTATGGCTACACCTTC
d_gene: -
v_gene: TRBV5-1
j_gene: TRBJ1-2
abundance: once

CDR3aa: CAISEPTGDSTDTQYF
CDR3nt: TGTGCCATCAGTGAGCCCACAGGGGATAGCACAGATACGCAGTATTTT
d_gene: TRBD1
v_gene: TRBV10-3
j_gene: TRBJ2-3
abundance: -

CDR3aa: CSARDSASGADTQYF
CDR3nt: TGCAGTGCTAGAGATTCGGCTAGCGGAGCAGATACGCAGTATTTT
d_gene: TRBD2
v_gene: TRBV20-1
j_gene: TRBJ2-3
abundance: -

CDR3aa: CASKEFGGTDTQYF
CDR3nt: TGTGCCAGCAAGGAGTTTGGGGGCACAGATACGCAGTATTTT
d_gene: -
v_gene: TRBV2
j_gene: TRBJ2-3
abundance: -

CDR3aa: CASSPWGSGGAYEQFF
CDR3nt: TGTGCCAGCAGCCCCTGGGGTAGCGGGGGGGCCTATGAGCAGTTCTTC
d_gene: TRBD2
v_gene: TRBV6-2/TRBV6-3
j_gene: TRBJ2-1
abundance: -

CDR3aa: CASSLGLSDQETQYF
CDR3nt: TGTGCCAGCAGCTTAGGGCTGAGCGACCAAGAGACCCAGTACTTC
d_gene: -
v_gene: TRBV11-2
j_gene: TRBJ2-5
abundance: -

CDR3aa: CANSLGLAGEQYF
CDR3nt: TGTGCCAACAGTTTGGGACTAGCTGGGGAGCAGTACTTC
d_gene: TRBD2
v_gene: TRBV27
j_gene: TRBJ2-5
abundance: -

CDR3aa: CASSPQSGGGGNEQFF
CDR3nt: TGTGCCAGCTCACCCCAGTCAGGGGGGGGAGGCAATGAGCAGTTCTTC
d_gene: -
v_gene: TRBV18
j_gene: TRBJ2-1
abundance: -

CDR3aa: CSASLPGHEQYF
CDR3nt: TGCAGTGCTAGTCTGCCAGGCCACGAGCAGTACTTC
d_gene: -
v_gene: TRBV20-1
j_gene: TRBJ2-7
abundance: -

CDR3aa: CASRLAGGPYEQYF
CDR3nt: TGTGCCAGCAGGTTAGCGGGAGGGCCCTACGAGCAGTACTTC
d_gene: TRBD2
v_gene: TRBV6-2/TRBV6-3
j_gene: TRBJ2-7
abundance: many

CDR3aa: CASTRDSTEAFF
CDR3nt: TGTGCCAGCACCCGGGACTCCACTGAAGCTTTCTTT
d_gene: -
v_gene: TRBV12-3/TRBV12-4
j_gene: TRBJ1-1
abundance: few

CDR3aa: CSVASASTDTQYF
CDR3nt: TGCAGCGTTGCTAGCGCCAGCACAGATACGCAGTATTTT
d_gene: -
v_gene: TRBV29-1
j_gene: TRBJ2-3
abundance: -

CDR3aa: CSADDSYEQYF
CDR3nt: TGCAGTGCTGATGACAGCTACGAGCAGTACTTC
d_gene: -
v_gene: TRBV20-1
j_gene: TRBJ2-7
abundance: -

CDR3aa: CASSQVDPGELFF
CDR3nt: TGTGCCAGCAGCCAAGTGGACCCAGGGGAGCTGTTTTTT
d_gene: -
v_gene: TRBV4-2
j_gene: TRBJ2-2
abundance: -

CDR3aa: CASSWVAGSVEAFF
CDR3nt: TGCGCCAGCAGCTGGGTTGCAGGGAGCGTTGAAGCTTTCTTT
d_gene: -
v_gene: TRBV5-1
j_gene: TRBJ1-1
abundance: -